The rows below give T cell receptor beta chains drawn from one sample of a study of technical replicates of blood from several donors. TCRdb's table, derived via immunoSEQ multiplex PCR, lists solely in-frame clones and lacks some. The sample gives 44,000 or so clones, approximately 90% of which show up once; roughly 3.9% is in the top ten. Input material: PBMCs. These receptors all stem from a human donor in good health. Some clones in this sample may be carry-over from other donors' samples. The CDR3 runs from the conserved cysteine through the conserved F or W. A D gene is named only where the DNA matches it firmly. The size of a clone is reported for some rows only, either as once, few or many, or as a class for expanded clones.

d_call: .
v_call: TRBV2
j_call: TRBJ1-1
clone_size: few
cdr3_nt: TGTGCCAGAACAGGGTTGGGGAACACTGAAGCTTTCTTT
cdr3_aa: CARTGLGNTEAFF

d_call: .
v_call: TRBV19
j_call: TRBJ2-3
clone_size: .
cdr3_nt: TGTGCCAGTAGTATGAGTACCCCCTCACCAGGATTCACAGATACGCAGTATTTT
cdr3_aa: CASSMSTPSPGFTDTQYF

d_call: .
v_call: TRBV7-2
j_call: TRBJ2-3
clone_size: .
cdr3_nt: TGTGCCAGCAGCTCCTCCTTGCGTACGCAGTATTTT
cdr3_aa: CASSSSLRTQYF

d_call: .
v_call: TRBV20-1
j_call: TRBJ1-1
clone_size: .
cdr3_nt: TGCAGTGTCGGCGGGAACACTGAAGCTTTCTTT
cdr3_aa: CSVGGNTEAFF

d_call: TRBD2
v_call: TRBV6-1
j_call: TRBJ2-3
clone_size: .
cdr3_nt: TGTGCCAGCCCCGGGTTAGCGGGAACGACAGATACGCAGTATTTT
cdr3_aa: CASPGLAGTTDTQYF

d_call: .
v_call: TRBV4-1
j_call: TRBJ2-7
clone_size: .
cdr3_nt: TGCGCCAGCAGCCAATACGGGAAAGACTACGAGCAGTACTTC
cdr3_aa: CASSQYGKDYEQYF

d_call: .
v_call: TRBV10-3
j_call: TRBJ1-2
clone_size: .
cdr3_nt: TGTGCCATCAGTGAGTCTGCCATGCGGTCTAACTATGGCTACACCTTC
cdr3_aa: CAISESAMRSNYGYTF

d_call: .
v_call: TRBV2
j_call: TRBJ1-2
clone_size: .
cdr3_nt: TGTGCCAGCAGTAAAGAGGACCTGGGAGGAGGCTACACCTTC
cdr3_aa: CASSKEDLGGGYTF

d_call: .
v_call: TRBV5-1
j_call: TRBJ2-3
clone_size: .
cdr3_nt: TGCGCCAGCAGCAATCCTTGGACTGGGAGCACAGATACGCAGTATTTT
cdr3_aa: CASSNPWTGSTDTQYF

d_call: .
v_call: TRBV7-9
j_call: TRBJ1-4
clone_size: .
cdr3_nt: TGTGCCAGCAGCTTAGCGGAAGGGACTTCTAATGAAAAACTGTTTTTT
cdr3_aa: CASSLAEGTSNEKLFF

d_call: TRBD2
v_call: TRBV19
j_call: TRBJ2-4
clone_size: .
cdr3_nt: TGTGCCAGTAGTTCACTAGCGGGGGCCAAAAACATTCAGTACTTC
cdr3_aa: CASSSLAGAKNIQYF

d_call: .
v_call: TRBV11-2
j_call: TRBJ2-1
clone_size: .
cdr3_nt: TGTGCCAGCAGCTTAGGCCAGGGGTACTACAATGAGCAGTTCTTC
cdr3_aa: CASSLGQGYYNEQFF

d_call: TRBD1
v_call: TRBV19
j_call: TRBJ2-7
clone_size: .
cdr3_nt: TGTGCCAGTACCCCCGCCGGGACAGGGGCCAGCGAGCAGTACTTC
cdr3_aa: CASTPAGTGASEQYF

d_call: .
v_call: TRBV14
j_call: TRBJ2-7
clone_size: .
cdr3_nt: TGTGCCAGCAGCCCCACCCGGTCGACAAGCTCCTACGAGCAGTACTTC
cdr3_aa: CASSPTRSTSSYEQYF

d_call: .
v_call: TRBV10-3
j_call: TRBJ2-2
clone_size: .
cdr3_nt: TGTGCCACCGCAGGGGACCCAGGGACCGGGGAGCTGTTTTTT
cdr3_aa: CATAGDPGTGELFF

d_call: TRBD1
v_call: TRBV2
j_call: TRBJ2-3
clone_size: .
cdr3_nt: TGTGCCAGCTCCCGACAGGGGAACACAGATACGCAGTATTTT
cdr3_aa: CASSRQGNTDTQYF

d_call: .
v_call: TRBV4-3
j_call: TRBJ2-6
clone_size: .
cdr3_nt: TGCGCCAGCAGCCCTCGCGGACTCGGCCAGAGGGCCAACGTCCTGACTTTC
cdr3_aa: CASSPRGLGQRANVLTF

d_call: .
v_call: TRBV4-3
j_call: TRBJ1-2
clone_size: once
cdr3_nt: TGCGCCAGCAGCCAAGATACCTCAGATTTGAACTATGGCTACACCTTC
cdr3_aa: CASSQDTSDLNYGYTF

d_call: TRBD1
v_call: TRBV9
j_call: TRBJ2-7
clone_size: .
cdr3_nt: TGTGCCAGCAGCGTAGGACAGGGGGCTAGCTCCTACGAGCAGTACTTC
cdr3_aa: CASSVGQGASSYEQYF

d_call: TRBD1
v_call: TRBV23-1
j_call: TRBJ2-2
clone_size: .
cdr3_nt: TGCGCCAGCAGTCCACCGGGACAGGGGACCGGGGAGCTGTTTTTT
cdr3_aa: CASSPPGQGTGELFF

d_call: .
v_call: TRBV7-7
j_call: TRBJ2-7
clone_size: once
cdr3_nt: TGTGCCAGCAGCTTAGACAGGGCCGGCGAGCAGTACTTC
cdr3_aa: CASSLDRAGEQYF

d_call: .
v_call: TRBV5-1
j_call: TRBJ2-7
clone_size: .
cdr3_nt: TGCGCCAGCAGCTTGGACAGCGAGCAGTACTTC
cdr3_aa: CASSLDSEQYF

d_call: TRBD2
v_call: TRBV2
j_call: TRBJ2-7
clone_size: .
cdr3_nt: TGTGCCAGCAGCGCGGGAGGGGGGGCCTACGAGCAGTACTTC
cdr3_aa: CASSAGGGAYEQYF

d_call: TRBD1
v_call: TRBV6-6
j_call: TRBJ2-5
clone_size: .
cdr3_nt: TGTGCCAGCAGTCTAGGGGGCGCGTGGCAAGAGACCCAGTACTTC
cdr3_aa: CASSLGGAWQETQYF

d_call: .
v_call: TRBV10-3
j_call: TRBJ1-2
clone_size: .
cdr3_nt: TGTGCCATCAGTGAGTCGGGGGGGGCCATCTATGGCTACACCTTC
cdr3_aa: CAISESGGAIYGYTF

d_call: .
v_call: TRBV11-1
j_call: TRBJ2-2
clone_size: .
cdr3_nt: TGTGCCAGCAGCCTCACGTGGCCGAACGGGGAGCTGTTTTTT
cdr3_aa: CASSLTWPNGELFF

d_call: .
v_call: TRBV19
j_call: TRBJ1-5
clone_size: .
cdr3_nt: TGTGCCAGTAGTATAGTAGGGGATCAGCCCCAGCATTTT
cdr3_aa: CASSIVGDQPQHF

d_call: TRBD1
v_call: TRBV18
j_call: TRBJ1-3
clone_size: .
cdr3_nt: TGTGCCAGCTCCGAGACAGGGGCGAACACCATATATTTT
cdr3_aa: CASSETGANTIYF

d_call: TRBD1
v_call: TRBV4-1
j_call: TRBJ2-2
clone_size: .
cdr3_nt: TGCGCCAGCAAGGAGATGGACAGGTCCACCGGGGAGCTGTTTTTT
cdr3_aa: CASKEMDRSTGELFF

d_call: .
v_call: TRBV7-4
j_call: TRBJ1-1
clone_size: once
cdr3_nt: TGTTCCTTTCGCCCTACCCCAGAAGCTTTCTTT
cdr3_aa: CSFRPTPEAFF

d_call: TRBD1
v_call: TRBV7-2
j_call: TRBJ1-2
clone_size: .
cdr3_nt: TGTGCCAGCAGCTTAAGGGACAGGGAATATGGCTACACCTTC
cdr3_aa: CASSLRDREYGYTF

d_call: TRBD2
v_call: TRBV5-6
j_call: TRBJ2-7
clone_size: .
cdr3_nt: TGTGCCAGCAGCTTGTCCCCCCTAGCGGGGGCCTACTATCGCGGGCAGTACTTC
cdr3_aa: CASSLSPLAGAYYRGQYF

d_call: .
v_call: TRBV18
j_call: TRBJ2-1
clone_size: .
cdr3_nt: TGTGCCAGCTCTTCCCAGACCGGGAATGAGCAGTTCTTC
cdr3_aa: CASSSQTGNEQFF

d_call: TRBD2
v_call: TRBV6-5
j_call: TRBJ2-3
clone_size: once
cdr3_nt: TGTGCCAGCAGTTACGGCGGGAGGGCGGGCACAGATACGCAGTATTTT
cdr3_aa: CASSYGGRAGTDTQYF

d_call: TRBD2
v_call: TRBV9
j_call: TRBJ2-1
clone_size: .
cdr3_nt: TGTGCCAGCAGCGTAGGGCCAGCGGGGGGTTCTAATGAGCAGTTCTTC
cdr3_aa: CASSVGPAGGSNEQFF

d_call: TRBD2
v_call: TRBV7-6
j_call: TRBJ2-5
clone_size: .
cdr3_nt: TGTGCCAGCAGCCCCGAGCTAGCGGGTGGCGAGACCCAGTACTTC
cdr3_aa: CASSPELAGGETQYF

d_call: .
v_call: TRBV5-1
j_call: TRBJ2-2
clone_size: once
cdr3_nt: TGCGCCAGCAGCTTGGGAGGCACCGGGGAGCTGTTTTTT
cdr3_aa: CASSLGGTGELFF

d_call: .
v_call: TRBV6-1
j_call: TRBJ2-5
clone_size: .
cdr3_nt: TGTGCCAGCAGTGAAATCCGGGGGTCGACTAGATTGGGCCAAGAGACCCAGTACTTC
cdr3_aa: CASSEIRGSTRLGQETQYF

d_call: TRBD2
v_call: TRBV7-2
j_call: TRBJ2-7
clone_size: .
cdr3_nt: TGTGCCAGCAGTCCGACTAGCGGGAGGTCGGTCTTCTACGAGCAGTACTTC
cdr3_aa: CASSPTSGRSVFYEQYF

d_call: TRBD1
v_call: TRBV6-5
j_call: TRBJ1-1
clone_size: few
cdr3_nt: TGTGCCAGCAGTTACTCTCCGACAGGGCGGACTGAAGCTTTCTTT
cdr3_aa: CASSYSPTGRTEAFF

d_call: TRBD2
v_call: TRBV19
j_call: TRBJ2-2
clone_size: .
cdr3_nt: TGTGCCAGTAGTGAAGCGGGAGGGCCTGCCGGGGAGCTGTTTTTT
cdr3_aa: CASSEAGGPAGELFF

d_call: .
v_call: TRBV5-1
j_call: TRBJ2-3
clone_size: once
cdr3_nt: TGCGCCAGCCGAGAACAGGCTACCACAGATACGCAGTATTTT
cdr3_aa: CASREQATTDTQYF

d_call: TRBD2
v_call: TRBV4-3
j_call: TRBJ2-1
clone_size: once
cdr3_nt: TGCGCCAGCAGCCAAATAGCGGGAGGGCCCTACAATGAGCAGTTCTTC
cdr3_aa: CASSQIAGGPYNEQFF

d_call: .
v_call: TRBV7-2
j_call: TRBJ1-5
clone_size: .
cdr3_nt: TGTGCCAGCAGCTTAGCAACAGGGAAAGGTCAGCCCCAGCATTTT
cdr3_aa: CASSLATGKGQPQHF

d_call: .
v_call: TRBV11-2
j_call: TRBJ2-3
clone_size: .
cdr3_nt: TGTGCCAGCAGCTTAGGAGGCACTCTAGGCACAGATACGCAGTATTTT
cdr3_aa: CASSLGGTLGTDTQYF

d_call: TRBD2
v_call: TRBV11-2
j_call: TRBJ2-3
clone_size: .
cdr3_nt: TGTGCCAGCGGGGAGGGATTTGATACGCAGTATTTT
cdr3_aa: CASGEGFDTQYF

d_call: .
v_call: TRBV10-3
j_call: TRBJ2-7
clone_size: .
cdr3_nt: TGTGCCATCAGTGTAGAGGGGGAGTACGAGCAGTACTTC
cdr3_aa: CAISVEGEYEQYF

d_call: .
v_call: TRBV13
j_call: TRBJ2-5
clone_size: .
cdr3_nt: TGTGCCAGCAGCTTAGGGTCGCCGGAGGAGACCCAGTACTTC
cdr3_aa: CASSLGSPEETQYF

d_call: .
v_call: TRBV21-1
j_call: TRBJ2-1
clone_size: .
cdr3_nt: TGTGCCAGCTTCCAAGGACAGTTAATGGCCAATGAGCAGTTCTTC
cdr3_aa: CASFQGQLMANEQFF

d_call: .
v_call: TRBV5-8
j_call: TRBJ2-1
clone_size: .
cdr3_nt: TGTGCCAGCAGCTTGGCTAGGACTACGTACAATGAGCAGTTCTTC
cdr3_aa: CASSLARTTYNEQFF

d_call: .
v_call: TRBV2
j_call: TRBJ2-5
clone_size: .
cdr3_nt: TGTGCCAGCAAGAAGACAGGTGGTGGTGAGACCCAGTACTTC
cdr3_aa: CASKKTGGGETQYF

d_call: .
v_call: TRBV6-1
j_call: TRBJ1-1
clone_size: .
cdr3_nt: TGTGCCAGCAGAAAGGGGCCGAACACTGAAGCTTTCTTT
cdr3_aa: CASRKGPNTEAFF

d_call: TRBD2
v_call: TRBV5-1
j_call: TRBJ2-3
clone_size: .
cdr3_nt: TGCGCCAGCAGCTTAACTAGCGGGGCCGGCACAGATACGCAGTATTTT
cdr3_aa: CASSLTSGAGTDTQYF